This T cell receptor (beta chain) was documented in a study of memory CD4+ T cells and cytomegalovirus serostatus. Regarding the study as a whole: Each of some 67 CMV-associated TCRbeta sequences occurred in one to five individuals.

Assay used: immunoSEQ multiplex PCR; TCRdb lists only in-frame clones, some missing. This sample has some 95,000 clones; about 80% occur once, and the top ten carry 3.6%. This clone was seen just once. Its antigen is unidentified. The CDR3 extends over 17 amino acids. V was clipped by 6 bases and J by 5 bases; unmatched bases: 13. The germline CDR1 and CDR2 sequences are MNHEY and SMNVEV (reference sequence). The sort gate was single viable CD3+CD4+CD8-CD45RO+ cells for memory CD4+ T cells. The chain combines TRBV27 with TRBJ2-5, with 12 bases that match TRBD2. Sequencing input: memory CD4+ T cells from blood. The TCR sequence derives from an adult in good health and CMV-seropositive. The CDR3 here is CASSTRGLAGGRETQYF. CDR3 nucleotide sequence: TGTGCCAGCAGCACAAGGGGGCTAGCGGGAGGGAGGGAGACCCAGTACTTC.